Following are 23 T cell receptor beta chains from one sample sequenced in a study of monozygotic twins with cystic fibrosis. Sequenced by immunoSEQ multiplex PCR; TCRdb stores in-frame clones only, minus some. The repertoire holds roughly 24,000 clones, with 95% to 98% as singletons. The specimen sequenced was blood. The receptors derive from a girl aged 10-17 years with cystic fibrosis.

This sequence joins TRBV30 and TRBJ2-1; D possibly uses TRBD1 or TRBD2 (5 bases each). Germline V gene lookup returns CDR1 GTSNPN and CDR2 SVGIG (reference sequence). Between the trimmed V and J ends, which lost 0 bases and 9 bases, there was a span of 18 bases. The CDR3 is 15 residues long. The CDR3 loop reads CAWSVRGGRSIEQFF. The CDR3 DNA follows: TGTGCCTGGAGTGTACGGGGCGGCCGGAGCATTGAGCAGTTCTTC.

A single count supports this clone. This CDR3 is CASSEGGTLFNYGYTF. CDR3 nucleotides: TGTGCCAGCAGTGAAGGGGGGACCCTATTTAACTATGGCTACACCTTC. This sequence joins TRBV2 and TRBJ1-2; possibly TRBD1 for D (5 bases). The CDR3 is made up of 16 amino acids. Deletions cut 1 base from V and 1 base from J, with 13 bases between. The germline V gene has CDR1 SNHLY and CDR2 FYNNEI.

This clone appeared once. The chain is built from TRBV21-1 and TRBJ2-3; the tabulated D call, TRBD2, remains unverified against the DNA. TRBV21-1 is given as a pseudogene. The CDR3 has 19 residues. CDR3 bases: TGTGCCAGCAGCAAAGCGGTGCTAGCGGGAGGGCCTAGCACAGATACGCAGTATTTT. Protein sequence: CASSKAVLAGGPSTDTQYF.

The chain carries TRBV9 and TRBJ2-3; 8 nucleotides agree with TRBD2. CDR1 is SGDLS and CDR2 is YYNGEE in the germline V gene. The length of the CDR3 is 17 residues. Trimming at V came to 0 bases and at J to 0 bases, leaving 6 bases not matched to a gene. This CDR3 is CASSVGTSGISTDTQYF. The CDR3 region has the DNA TGTGCCAGCAGCGTAGGAACTAGCGGAATAAGCACAGATACGCAGTATTTT.

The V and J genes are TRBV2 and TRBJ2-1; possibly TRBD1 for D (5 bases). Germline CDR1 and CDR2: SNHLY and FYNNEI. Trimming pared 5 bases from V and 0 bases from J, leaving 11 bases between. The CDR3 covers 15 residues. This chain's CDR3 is CASSPDMSSYNEQFF. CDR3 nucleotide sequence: TGTGCCAGCAGTCCGGACATGAGCTCCTACAATGAGCAGTTCTTC.

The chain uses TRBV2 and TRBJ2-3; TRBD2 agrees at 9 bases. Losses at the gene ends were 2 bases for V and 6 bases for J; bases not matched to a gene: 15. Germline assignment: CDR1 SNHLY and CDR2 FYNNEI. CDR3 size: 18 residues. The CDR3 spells CASSESVAGVLVSDTQYF. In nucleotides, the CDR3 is TGTGCCAGCAGTGAATCGGTAGCGGGAGTATTGGTTTCGGATACGCAGTATTTT.

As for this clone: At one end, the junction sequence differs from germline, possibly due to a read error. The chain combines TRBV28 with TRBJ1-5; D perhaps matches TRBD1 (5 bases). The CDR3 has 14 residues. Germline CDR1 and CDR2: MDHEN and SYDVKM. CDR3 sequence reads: CASSLLGAHQPQHF. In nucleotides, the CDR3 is TGTGCCAGCAGCTTATTAGGGGCGCATCAGCCCCAGCATTTT.

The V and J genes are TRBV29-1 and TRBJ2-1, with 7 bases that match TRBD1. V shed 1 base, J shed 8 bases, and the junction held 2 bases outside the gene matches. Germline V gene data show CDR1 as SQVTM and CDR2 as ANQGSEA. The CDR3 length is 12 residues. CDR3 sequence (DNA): TGCAGCGTTGAAGGCAGGGGGTATGAGCAGTTCTTC. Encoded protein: CSVEGRGYEQFF.

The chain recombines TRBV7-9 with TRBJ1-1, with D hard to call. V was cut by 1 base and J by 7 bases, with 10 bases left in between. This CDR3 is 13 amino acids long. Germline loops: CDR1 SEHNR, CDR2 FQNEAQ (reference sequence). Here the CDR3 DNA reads TGTGCCAGCAGCTTAGGGTCCGGGTATGAAGCTTTCTTT. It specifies CASSLGSGYEAFF.

This chain's CDR3 is CASSDTRWGDRIRSEQYV. The CDR3 bases are TGTGCCAGCAGTGACACCCGGTGGGGTGACAGAATAAGAAGCGAGCAGTACGTC. The rearrangement joins TRBV6-1 to TRBJ2-7; possible D gene TRBD1, 5 bases. Trimming took off 3 bases at V and 6 bases at J, with 27 bases between the two ends. CDR3 length equals 18 residues. Germline-derived CDR1 and CDR2 are MNHNS and SASEGT.

CDR3 coding DNA: TGTGCCAGCAGTGACACCGGGGGGGTCGGCACAGATACGCAGTATTTT. Encoded protein: CASSDTGGVGTDTQYF. This chain connects TRBV6-4 to TRBJ2-3; 8 bases are shared with TRBD2. The CDR3 totals 16 residues. CDR1 is MRHNA and CDR2 is SNTAGT in the germline V gene. V trimming: 2 bases; J trimming: 1 base; junction bases outside the gene matches: 5.

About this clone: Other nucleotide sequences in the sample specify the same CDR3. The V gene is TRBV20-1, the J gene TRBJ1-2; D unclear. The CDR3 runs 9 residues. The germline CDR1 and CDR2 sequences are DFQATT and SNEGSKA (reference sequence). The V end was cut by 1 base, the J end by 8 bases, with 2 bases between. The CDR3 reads CSARGGYTF. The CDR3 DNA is TGCAGTGCTAGAGGAGGCTACACCTTC.

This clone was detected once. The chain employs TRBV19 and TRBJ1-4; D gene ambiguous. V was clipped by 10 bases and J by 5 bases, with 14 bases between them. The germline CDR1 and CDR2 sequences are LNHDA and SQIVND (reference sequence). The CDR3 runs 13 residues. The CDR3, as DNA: TGTGCCACCTCTGGGCGGGCGAATGAAAAACTGTTTTTT. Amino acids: CATSGRANEKLFF.

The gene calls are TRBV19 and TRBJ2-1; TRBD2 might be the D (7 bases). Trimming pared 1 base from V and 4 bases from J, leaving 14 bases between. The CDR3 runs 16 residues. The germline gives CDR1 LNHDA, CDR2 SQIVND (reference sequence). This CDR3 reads CASSIGAGGRYNEQFF. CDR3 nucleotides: TGTGCCAGTAGTATAGGGGCCGGGGGGCGGTACAATGAGCAGTTCTTC. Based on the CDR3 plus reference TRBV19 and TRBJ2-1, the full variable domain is DGGITQSPKYLFRKEGQNVTLSCEQNLNHDAMYWYRQDPGQGLRLIYYSQIVNDFQKGDIAEGYSVSREKKESFPLTVTSAQKNPTAFYLCASSIGAGGRYNEQFFGPGTRLTVL.

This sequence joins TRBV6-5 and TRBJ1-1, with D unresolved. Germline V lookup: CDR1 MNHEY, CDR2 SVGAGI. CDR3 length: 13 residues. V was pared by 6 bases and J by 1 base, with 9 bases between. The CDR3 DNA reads TGTGCCAGCAGATCTACGAAGAACACTGAAGCTTTCTTT. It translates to CASRSTKNTEAFF.

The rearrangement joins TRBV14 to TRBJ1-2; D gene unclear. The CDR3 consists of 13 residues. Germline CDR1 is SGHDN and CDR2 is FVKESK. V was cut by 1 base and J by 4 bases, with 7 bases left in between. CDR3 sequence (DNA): TGTGCCAGCAGCCAAGGGCAATTCTATGGCTACACCTTC. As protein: CASSQGQFYGYTF. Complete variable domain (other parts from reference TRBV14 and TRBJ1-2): EAGVTQFPSHSVIEKGQTVTLRCDPISGHDNLYWYRRVMGKEIKFLLHFVKESKQDESGMPNNRFLAERTGGTYSTLKVQPAELEDSGVYFCASSQGQFYGYTFGSGTRLTVV.

DNA of the CDR3: TGTGCCAGCAGTGTAGACAGGGGGTTAACTGAAGCTTTCTTT. Its translation is CASSVDRGLTEAFF. The rearrangement joins TRBV2 to TRBJ1-1; 9 nucleotides line up with TRBD1. V lost 4 bases to trimming and J lost 5 bases; unmatched junction nucleotides: 5. This CDR3 is built from 14 residues. The germline V gene encodes CDR1 SNHLY and CDR2 FYNNEI.

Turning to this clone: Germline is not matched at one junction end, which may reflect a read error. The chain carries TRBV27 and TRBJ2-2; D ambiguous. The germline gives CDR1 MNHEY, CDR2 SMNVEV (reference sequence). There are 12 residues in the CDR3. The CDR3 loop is CASGLNTGELFF. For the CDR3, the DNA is TGTGCCAGCGGTTTGAACACCGGGGAGCTGTTTTTT.

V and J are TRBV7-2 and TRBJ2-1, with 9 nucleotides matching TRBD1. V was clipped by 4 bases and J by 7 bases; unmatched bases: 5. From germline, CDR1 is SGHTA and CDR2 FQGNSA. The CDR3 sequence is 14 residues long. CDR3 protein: CASSSGQGLNEQFF. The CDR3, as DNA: TGTGCCAGCAGCTCGGGACAGGGCTTGAATGAGCAGTTCTTC.

CDR3 nucleotides: TGTGCCAGTAGTGGACAAGCTCTCCAAAATCAGCCCCAGCATTTT. This codes for CASSGQALQNQPQHF. The V gene is TRBV19, the J gene TRBJ1-5; possibly TRBD1 for D (5 bases). V lost 5 bases and J 4 bases, leaving 15 bases between the germline ends. The CDR3 is 15 amino acids. Germline-derived CDR1 and CDR2 are LNHDA and SQIVND (reference sequence). Supplemented by reference TRBV19 and TRBJ1-5, the full variable domain reads DGGITQSPKYLFRKEGQNVTLSCEQNLNHDAMYWYRQDPGQGLRLIYYSQIVNDFQKGDIAEGYSVSREKKESFPLTVTSAQKNPTAFYLCASSGQALQNQPQHFGDGTRLSIL.

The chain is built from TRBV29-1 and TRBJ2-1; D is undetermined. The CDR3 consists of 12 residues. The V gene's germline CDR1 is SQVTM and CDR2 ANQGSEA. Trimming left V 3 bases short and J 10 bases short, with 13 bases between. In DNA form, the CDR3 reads TGCAGCGTTGACGGAGAGTACTGGGAGCAGTTCTTC. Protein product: CSVDGEYWEQFF.

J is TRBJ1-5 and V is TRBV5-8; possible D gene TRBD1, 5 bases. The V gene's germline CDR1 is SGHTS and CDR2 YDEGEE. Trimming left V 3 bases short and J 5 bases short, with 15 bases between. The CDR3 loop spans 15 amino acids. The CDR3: CASSWGSLPYQPQHF. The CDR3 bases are TGTGCCAGCAGCTGGGGCTCGTTGCCATATCAGCCCCAGCATTTT. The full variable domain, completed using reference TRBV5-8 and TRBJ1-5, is EAGVTQSPTHLIKTRGQQATLRCSPISGHTSVYWYQQALGLGLQFLLWYDEGEERNRGNFPPRFSGRQFPNYSSELNVNALELEDSALYLCASSWGSLPYQPQHFGDGTRLSIL.

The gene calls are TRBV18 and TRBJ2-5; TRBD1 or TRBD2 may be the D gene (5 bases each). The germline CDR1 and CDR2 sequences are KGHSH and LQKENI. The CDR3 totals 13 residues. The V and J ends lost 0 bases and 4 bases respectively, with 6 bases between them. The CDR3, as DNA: TGTGCCAGCTCACCACCCGGGGCAGAGACCCAGTACTTC. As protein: CASSPPGAETQYF.